Listed here are 17 T cell receptor beta chains from one sample, sequenced in a study of shared clonotypes between healthy human individuals. TCRdb keeps only in-frame clones here, not all; method: immunoSEQ multiplex PCR. The data show fewer than 800,000 clones, about 91% seen once. In the naive CD8 group, cells lacked CD45RO and were positively selected for CCR7, so terminally differentiated effector memory CD45RA+ cells were left out. What was sequenced was naive CD8+ T cells sorted from blood. The source is a man aged 25-40 years in good health.

This clone was counted once. The chain is built from TRBV9 and TRBJ2-5; TRBD2 matches at 7 bases. CDR1 SGDLS and CDR2 YYNGEE come from the germline V gene. This CDR3 is built from 14 residues. The J segment lost 5 bases and the V segment lost 0 bases, leaving 4 bases of the junction unmatched. The CDR3 reads CASSVVGEGETQYF. For the CDR3, the DNA is TGTGCCAGCAGCGTAGTTGGGGAGGGGGAGACCCAGTACTTC.

The V call is TRBV7-9, the J call TRBJ2-3; 7 nucleotides align to TRBD1. V lost 7 bases to trimming and J lost 2 bases; unmatched junction nucleotides: 12. Germline lookup yields CDR1 SEHNR and CDR2 FQNEAQ (reference sequence). CDR3 length equals 16 residues. The CDR3 loop reads CASTSSRDRNTDTQYF. CDR3 coding DNA: TGTGCCAGCACCTCCAGTCGGGACAGAAACACAGATACGCAGTATTTT.

The chain uses TRBV27 and TRBJ1-2; D is unclear. CDR1 is MNHEY, CDR2 SMNVEV, per germline (reference sequence). V was trimmed by 10 bases and J by 6 bases, leaving 18 bases between them. The CDR3 is 13 residues long. This CDR3 reads CATHSRGLDGYTF. The CDR3 region has the DNA TGTGCCACCCACAGCCGGGGTCTGGATGGCTACACCTTC.

This rearrangement joins TRBV5-1 to TRBJ2-1; D not resolved. V lost 5 bases to trimming and J lost 3 bases, with 12 bases between them. The CDR3 spans 14 residues. Germline CDR1 is SGHRS and CDR2 is YFSETQ. This CDR3 reads CASRSDGNYNEQFF. The CDR3 DNA reads as TGCGCCAGCAGGTCGGACGGAAACTACAATGAGCAGTTCTTC.

V and J are TRBV7-8 and TRBJ2-1, with TRBD2 matching over 8 bases. CDR1 and CDR2 (germline): SGHVS, FQNEAQ. The CDR3 covers 15 residues. The ends lost 5 bases at V and 3 bases at J; junction bases unmatched: 6. CDR3 region: CASSQISGNYNEQFF. CDR3 coding DNA: TGTGCCAGCAGCCAAATTAGCGGGAACTACAATGAGCAGTTCTTC.

The chain carries TRBV7-9 and TRBJ2-1; TRBD2 agrees at 7 bases. The CDR3 length is 17 residues. J lost 4 bases, V lost 5 bases, and 14 bases had no gene match. CDR1 and CDR2 from the germline V gene are SEHNR and FQNEAQ (reference sequence). This chain's CDR3 is CASSPPSGEGAYNEQFF. CDR3 nucleotides: TGTGCCAGCAGCCCGCCAAGTGGGGAGGGAGCATACAATGAGCAGTTCTTC.

The rearrangement uses TRBV19 and TRBJ2-5; tentative D call: TRBD1 (6 bases). Trimming removed 7 bases at V and 4 bases at J, with 16 bases between. From germline, CDR1 is LNHDA and CDR2 SQIVND (reference sequence). The CDR3 spans 14 residues. The CDR3 loop is CASTPTGGRETQYF. As DNA, the CDR3 is TGTGCCAGTACCCCAACTGGGGGCCGAGAGACCCAGTACTTC. Based on the CDR3 plus reference TRBV19 and TRBJ2-5, the full variable domain is DGGITQSPKYLFRKEGQNVTLSCEQNLNHDAMYWYRQDPGQGLRLIYYSQIVNDFQKGDIAEGYSVSREKKESFPLTVTSAQKNPTAFYLCASTPTGGRETQYFGPGTRLLVL.

The chain has TRBV5-1 and TRBJ2-7; possibly TRBD1 for D (6 bases). Germline V CDR1 and CDR2: SGHRS, YFSETQ. This CDR3 has 15 residues. Trimming cost V 4 bases and J 7 bases, with 21 bases left between them. The CDR3 bases are TGCGCCAGCAGCGGAAGGGACACAGCCCCTATGGAGCAGTACTTC. This encodes CASSGRDTAPMEQYF.

This clone appeared a few times. The V and J genes are TRBV27 and TRBJ1-2, with 8 bases aligning to TRBD1. The germline V gene has CDR1 MNHEY and CDR2 SMNVEV (reference sequence). With V trimmed by 1 base and J by 3 bases, 4 bases remained unmatched. The CDR3 is made up of 15 amino acids. This CDR3 reads CASSLLGQAYYGYTF. CDR3 bases: TGTGCCAGCAGTTTATTGGGACAGGCATACTATGGCTACACCTTC.

The chain couples TRBV2 to TRBJ1-2, with D possibly TRBD1 on 5 matching bases. Trimming stripped 7 bases from V and 2 bases from J, with 11 bases between. The CDR3 is 13 residues long. Germline V gives CDR1 SNHLY, CDR2 FYNNEI. CDR3 protein: CASNPQDNYGYTF. The DNA for the CDR3 is TGTGCCAGCAACCCACAGGACAACTATGGCTACACCTTC. Variable domain in full (rest from reference TRBV2 and TRBJ1-2): EPEVTQTPSHQVTQMGQEVILRCVPISNHLYFYWYRQILGQKVEFLVSFYNNEISEKSEIFDDQFSVERPDGSNFTLKIRSTKLEDSAMYFCASNPQDNYGYTFGSGTRLTVV.

The chain couples TRBV14 to TRBJ2-2; D is perhaps TRBD1 (6 bases). CDR1 SGHDN and CDR2 FVKESK come from the germline V gene. V was pared by 4 bases and J by 6 bases, with 15 bases between. This CDR3 is built from 15 residues. The CDR3 protein is CASSPYRDYAGELFF. In nucleotides, the CDR3 is TGTGCCAGCAGCCCCTACAGGGATTACGCCGGGGAGCTGTTTTTT.

As concerns this clone: The sample carries other DNA sequences with the same CDR3. The gene calls are TRBV2 and TRBJ2-7; D uncertain. The CDR3 is 13 residues long. CDR1 and CDR2 from the germline V gene are SNHLY and FYNNEI. Trimming took 0 bases from V and 0 from J, leaving 3 bases between them. This chain's CDR3 is CASSEALSYEQYF. The CDR3 DNA reads TGTGCCAGCAGTGAAGCGCTCTCCTACGAGCAGTACTTC. Full variable domain (remainder filled in from reference TRBV2 and TRBJ2-7): EPEVTQTPSHQVTQMGQEVILRCVPISNHLYFYWYRQILGQKVEFLVSFYNNEISEKSEIFDDQFSVERPDGSNFTLKIRSTKLEDSAMYFCASSEALSYEQYFGPGTRLTVT.

The V call is TRBV7-9, the J call TRBJ2-7; 8 nucleotides line up with TRBD2. Germline loops: CDR1 SEHNR, CDR2 FQNEAQ (reference sequence). V gave up 5 bases and J gave up 1 base; unmatched junction bases: 7. This CDR3 comprises 15 residues. The CDR3 bases are TGTGCCAGCAGCCCGACTAGCGAAGAGTCCTACGAGCAGTACTTC. Its translation: CASSPTSEESYEQYF.

The rearrangement uses TRBV28 and TRBJ2-3; maybe TRBD2 (5 bases). Germline CDR1 reads MDHEN; CDR2 reads SYDVKM. This CDR3 spans 19 amino acids. V shed 7 bases and J shed 0 bases, with 26 bases lying between them. The CDR3 is CASILSSGGPVTSTDTQYF. CDR3 in DNA: TGTGCCAGCATCCTAAGCTCGGGCGGGCCGGTTACGAGCACAGATACGCAGTATTTT.

This sequence joins TRBV28 and TRBJ1-5; D is unclear. The CDR3 consists of 15 residues. Trimming cost V 6 bases and J 0 bases, with 12 bases left between them. Germline lookup yields CDR1 MDHEN and CDR2 SYDVKM. The CDR3 DNA follows: TGTGCCAGCAGCCCCGAGTTGGATAGCAATCAGCCCCAGCATTTT. Translated: CASSPELDSNQPQHF. Together with reference TRBV28 and TRBJ1-5, the CDR3 gives the full variable domain: DVKVTQSSRYLVKRTGEKVFLECVQDMDHENMFWYRQDPGLGLRLIYFSYDVKMKEKGDIPEGYSVSREKKERFSLILESASTNQTSMYLCASSPELDSNQPQHFGDGTRLSIL.

V gene TRBV7-9 combines with J gene TRBJ1-6; D is uncertain. V lost 8 bases, J lost 10 bases, and 15 bases lay in between. The CDR3 is made up of 13 amino acids. Germline V gives CDR1 SEHNR, CDR2 FQNEAQ (reference sequence). This CDR3 is CASGDTSGSPLHF. In DNA, the CDR3 is TGTGCCAGCGGAGACACCTCTGGATCACCCCTCCACTTT.

The chain joins TRBV5-4 to TRBJ2-1; 7 bases match TRBD1. After removal of 2 bases from V and 7 bases from J, the junction contained 6 bases not matched to a gene. Germline CDR1 reads SGHNT; CDR2 reads YYREEE (reference sequence). The CDR3 extends over 14 amino acids. CDR3 sequence: CASSFTLQGNEQFF. Here the CDR3 DNA reads TGTGCCAGCAGCTTTACACTACAGGGGAATGAGCAGTTCTTC.